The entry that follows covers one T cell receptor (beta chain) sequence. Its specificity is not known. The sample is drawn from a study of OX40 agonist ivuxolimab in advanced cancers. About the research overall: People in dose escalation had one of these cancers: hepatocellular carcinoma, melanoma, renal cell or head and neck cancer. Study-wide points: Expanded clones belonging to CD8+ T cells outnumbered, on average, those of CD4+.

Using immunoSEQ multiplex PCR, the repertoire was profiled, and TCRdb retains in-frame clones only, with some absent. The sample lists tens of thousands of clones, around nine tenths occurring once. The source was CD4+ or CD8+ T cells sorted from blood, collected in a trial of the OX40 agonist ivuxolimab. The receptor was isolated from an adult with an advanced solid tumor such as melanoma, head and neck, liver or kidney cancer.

CDR3 sequence (DNA): TGTGCCAGCAGTTATGACCCCTCAGGCATAAACACTGAAGCTTTCTTT. Translated, it gives CASSYDPSGINTEAFF. The rearrangement joins TRBV6-5 to TRBJ1-1, with no clear D. Germline lookup yields CDR1 MNHEY and CDR2 SVGAGI. Trimming stripped 3 bases from V and 2 bases from J, with 16 bases between. This CDR3 contains 16 residues.